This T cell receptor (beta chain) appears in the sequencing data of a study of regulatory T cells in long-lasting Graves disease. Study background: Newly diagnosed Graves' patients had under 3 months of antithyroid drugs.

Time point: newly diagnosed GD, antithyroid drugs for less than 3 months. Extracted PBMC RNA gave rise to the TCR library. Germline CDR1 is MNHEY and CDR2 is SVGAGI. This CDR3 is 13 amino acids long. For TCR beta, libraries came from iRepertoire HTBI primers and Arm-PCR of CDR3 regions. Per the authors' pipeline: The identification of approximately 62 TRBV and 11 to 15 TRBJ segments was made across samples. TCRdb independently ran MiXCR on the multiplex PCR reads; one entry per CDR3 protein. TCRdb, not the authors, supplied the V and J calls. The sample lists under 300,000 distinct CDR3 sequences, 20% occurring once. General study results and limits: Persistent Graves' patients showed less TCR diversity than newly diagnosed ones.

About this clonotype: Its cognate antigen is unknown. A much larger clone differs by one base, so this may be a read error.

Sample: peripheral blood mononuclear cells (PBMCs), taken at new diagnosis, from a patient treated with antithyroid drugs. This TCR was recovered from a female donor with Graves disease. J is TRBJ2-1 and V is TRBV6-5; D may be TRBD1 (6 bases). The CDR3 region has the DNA TGTGCCAGCAGTTACTTGGGGGCTGATGAGCGGTTCTTC. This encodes CASSYLGADERFF.